These 26 T cell receptor beta chains share one sample of origin, sequenced in a study of low-dose radiotherapy and immunotherapy resistance in tumors. The time point here: before trial treatment. TRAV- and TRBV-specific primers primed first-strand cDNA, covering alpha and beta chains. With a constant-region primer and a V-primer adapter, TCRs were subjected to 20 PCR cycles of amplification. In TCRdb, the reads were re-called with MiXCR into one record per CDR3 protein. The sample includes 57,000 or so distinct CDR3 sequences, approximately 25% of them seen just once. Sample: PBMCs, taken before treatment. Receptors originate from a male donor with prostate cancer.

This clonotype showed up many times. The chain carries TRBV9 and TRBJ1-5; D perhaps matches TRBD1 (6 bases). From germline, CDR1 is SGDLS and CDR2 YYNGEE. V lost 6 bases and J 2 bases, leaving 12 bases between the germline ends. This CDR3 comprises 14 residues. CDR3 in DNA: TGTGCCAGCAACGCCAGGGGAGGCAATCAGCCCCAGCATTTT. Its translation is CASNARGGNQPQHF.

V usage is TRBV5-1 and J usage is TRBJ2-3; 10 bases are shared with TRBD1. CDR3 length: 13 amino acids. Germline assignment: CDR1 SGHRS and CDR2 YFSETQ. V was clipped by 7 bases and J by 6 bases; unmatched bases: 5. The CDR3, as DNA: TGCGCCAGCGGCCGGGACAGGGGCGATACGCAGTATTTT. It encodes CASGRDRGDTQYF.

This clonotype was seen a few times. This rearrangement joins TRBV5-1 to TRBJ1-1; TRBD1 agrees at 8 bases. Germline CDR1 is SGHRS and CDR2 is YFSETQ. V was clipped by 4 bases and J by 4 bases; unmatched bases: 3. CDR3 size: 13 residues. In DNA, the CDR3 is TGCGCCAGCAGCCCTGGACAGGGCACTGAAGCTTTCTTT. Amino acids: CASSPGQGTEAFF. The full variable domain, in which reference TRBV5-1 and TRBJ1-1 provide the parts outside the CDR3, is KAGVTQTPRYLIKTRGQQVTLSCSPISGHRSVSWYQQTPGQGLQFLFEYFSETQRNKGNFPGRFSGRQFSNSRSEMNVSTLELGDSALYLCASSPGQGTEAFFGQGTRLTVV.

This clonotype was observed at least ten times. The chain uses TRBV29-1 and TRBJ1-3; D remains unclear. CDR1 is SQVTM and CDR2 is ANQGSEA in the germline V gene. The V end lost 3 bases, the J end lost 0 bases, and 9 bases lay between the germline ends. The length of the CDR3 is 14 residues. CDR3 sequence reads: CSVDVDSSGNTIYF. CDR3 sequence (DNA): TGCAGCGTTGACGTGGACTCCTCTGGAAACACCATATATTTT.

This clonotype was seen repeatedly, ten times or more. The chain links TRBV15 to TRBJ2-7; D perhaps matches TRBD2 (6 bases). The CDR3 is 16 amino acids. V was shortened by 1 base and J by 1 base, with 14 bases between the two germline ends. Germline V gene lookup returns CDR1 LNHNV and CDR2 YYDKDF (reference sequence). The CDR3 spells CATSRVASAFSYEQYF. CDR3 sequence (DNA): TGTGCCACCAGCAGAGTCGCTAGCGCTTTTTCCTACGAGCAGTACTTC.

This clonotype was seen ten or more times. The CDR3 here is CASGLQGGSPLHF. CDR3 bases: TGCGCCAGCGGGTTACAGGGAGGATCACCCCTCCACTTT. This chain uses TRBV10-2 with TRBJ1-6, with a weak D call TRBD1 (6 bases). Trimming shortened V by 8 bases and J by 10 bases, and 15 bases separated the two germline ends. The germline V gene has CDR1 WSHSY and CDR2 SAAADI. CDR3 length: 13 residues.

This clonotype was seen ten or more times. V and J are TRBV18 and TRBJ2-7; D possibly corresponds to TRBD1 (5 bases). Trimming shortened V by 6 bases and J by 2 bases, and 14 bases separated the two germline ends. The CDR3 contains 14 residues. Germline V lookup: CDR1 KGHSH, CDR2 LQKENI. The CDR3 spells CASSLGRVTYEQYF. The CDR3 nucleotides are TGTGCCAGCTCGCTAGGCAGGGTCACCTACGAGCAGTACTTC.

At least ten counts were recorded for this clonotype. The chain couples TRBV19 to TRBJ2-1, with unresolved D. The V and J ends lost 8 bases and 9 bases respectively, with 20 bases between them. The CDR3 loop spans 14 amino acids. Per germline, CDR1 LNHDA and CDR2 SQIVND (reference sequence). The CDR3 sequence: CASSNSAWDGEQFF. The CDR3 DNA follows: TGTGCCAGTTCCAATTCGGCCTGGGATGGTGAGCAGTTCTTC.

The table lists this clonotype with many counts. J is TRBJ2-3 and V is TRBV12-5, with 8 bases fitting TRBD2. V lost 2 bases to trimming and J lost 5 bases; unmatched junction nucleotides: 3. The CDR3 loop spans 14 amino acids. Per germline, CDR1 LGHNT and CDR2 FRNRAP. The CDR3 bases are TGTGCTAGTGGTTTGTCCAGCGGGAGAGATACGCAGTATTTT. The encoded protein is CASGLSSGRDTQYF.

This clonotype was seen ten or more times. The genes are TRBV27 and TRBJ2-1, with D perhaps matching TRBD1 or TRBD2 (6 bases each). Germline CDR1 is MNHEY and CDR2 is SMNVEV (reference sequence). Trimming cost V 3 bases and J 1 base, with 22 bases left between them. The CDR3 has 19 amino acids. CDR3 amino acids: CASSFGGWRGGISYNEQFF. CDR3 sequence (DNA): TGTGCCAGCAGTTTCGGGGGCTGGCGAGGGGGGATTTCCTACAATGAGCAGTTCTTC.

The count of this clonotype is one. The V gene is TRBV12-3 or TRBV12-4, the J gene TRBJ2-1; D is perhaps TRBD2 (7 bases). Trimming shortened V by 10 bases and J by 6 bases, and 22 bases separated the two germline ends. The CDR3 is 15 residues long. CDR3 DNA: TGTGCCACCTTAAGGAGGGGGGGCCCTTCCAATGAGCAGTTCTTC. Its translation is CATLRRGGPSNEQFF.

The chain couples TRBV5-4 to TRBJ2-7; 10 bases are shared with TRBD2. CDR3 length equals 14 residues. The V gene's germline CDR1 is SGHNT and CDR2 YYREEE (reference sequence). V was clipped by 4 bases and J by 4 bases; unmatched bases: 5. CDR3 residues: CASSPSGSSYEQYF. The CDR3 DNA follows: TGTGCCAGCAGCCCTAGCGGGAGTTCATACGAGCAGTACTTC.

The genes are TRBV20-1 and TRBJ1-5, with D possibly matching TRBD1 (5 bases). The germline CDR1 and CDR2 sequences are DFQATT and SNEGSKA (reference sequence). The CDR3 runs to 15 residues. V was trimmed by 4 bases and J by 2 bases, leaving 15 bases between them. In DNA, the CDR3 is TGCAGTGCTATAGACAGTGGGAACGGCAATCAGCCCCAGCATTTT. Encoded protein: CSAIDSGNGNQPQHF.

This clonotype occurred many times. Here the CDR3 DNA reads TGTGCCAGCAGTTTGGCGGGGGCGAAGGATACGCAGTATTTT. Encoded protein: CASSLAGAKDTQYF. The rearrangement joins TRBV28 to TRBJ2-3, with D possibly being TRBD2 (7 bases). Deletions cut 3 bases from V and 6 bases from J, with 13 bases between. Germline CDR1 and CDR2: MDHEN and SYDVKM. The CDR3 has 14 amino acids.

The chain employs TRBV7-4 and TRBJ1-2; possibly TRBD1 for D (5 bases). The CDR3 loop spans 15 amino acids. The V gene lost 0 bases and the J gene lost 2 bases, with 10 bases spanning the gap. Germline V gene lookup returns CDR1 SGHVT and CDR2 SQSDAQ. Here the CDR3 DNA reads TGTGCCAGCAGCTTAGCGGAGACAGAGAACTATGGCTACACCTTC. Its protein product is CASSLAETENYGYTF.

This clonotype was observed many times. The chain carries TRBV25-1 and TRBJ1-1, with unresolved D. This CDR3 is 11 amino acids long. Germline loops: CDR1 MGHDK, CDR2 SYGVNS. V lost 4 bases and J 5 bases, leaving 5 bases between the germline ends. In DNA, the CDR3 is TGTGCCAGCAGTGTTTTGACTGAAGCTTTCTTT. This sequence encodes CASSVLTEAFF.

This chain uses TRBV28 with TRBJ2-7, with 7 bases matching TRBD2. CDR3 size: 16 residues. Germline V gives CDR1 MDHEN, CDR2 SYDVKM. V gave up 5 bases and J gave up 0 bases; unmatched junction bases: 10. CDR3 DNA sequence: TGTGCCAGCAGTCCGGGTGGGGGGGAAAGCTCCTACGAGCAGTACTTC. It translates to CASSPGGGESSYEQYF.

The chain carries TRBV5-8 and TRBJ1-4, with D possibly TRBD1 on 6 matching bases. Trimming removed 2 bases from V and 8 bases from J, with 22 bases in between. Germline V CDR1 and CDR2: SGHTS, YDEGEE. This CDR3 has 17 amino acids. CDR3 sequence reads: CASSFGEGGLYDEKLFF. In DNA form, the CDR3 reads TGTGCCAGCAGCTTCGGAGAGGGGGGCCTTTACGACGAAAAACTGTTTTTT.

The sample holds many counts of this clonotype. CDR3 sequence reads: CASAPGAQPQHF. The CDR3 DNA follows: TGTGCCAGCGCTCCCGGGGCTCAGCCCCAGCATTTT. The rearrangement joins TRBV7-9 to TRBJ1-5; maybe TRBD1 (5 bases). Per the germline V gene, CDR1 is SEHNR and CDR2 is FQNEAQ (reference sequence). Trimming stripped 8 bases from V and 6 bases from J, with 11 bases between. The CDR3 spans 12 residues.

For the CDR3, the DNA is TGTGCCAGCAGCCATCGATTCTCCCCACAGGGGCCCTACGAGCAGTACTTC. The encoded protein is CASSHRFSPQGPYEQYF. The rearrangement joins TRBV11-2 to TRBJ2-7; 7 nucleotides match TRBD1. The CDR3 runs 17 residues. Germline loops: CDR1 SGHAT, CDR2 FQNNGV. V shed 5 bases, J shed 2 bases, and the junction held 15 bases outside the gene matches.

The chain combines TRBV19 with TRBJ1-6, with 8 positions matching TRBD1. Germline lookup yields CDR1 LNHDA and CDR2 SQIVND (reference sequence). The V gene end was trimmed by 4 bases and the J gene end by 9 bases; junction bases not matched to a gene: 11. The CDR3 consists of 16 residues. This CDR3 reads CASSTYGQGLISPLHF. The CDR3 DNA reads as TGTGCCAGTAGTACCTACGGACAGGGTCTCATTTCACCCCTCCACTTT.

The rearrangement uses TRBV24-1 and TRBJ1-2; 8 bases match TRBD1. The germline V gene has CDR1 KGHDR and CDR2 SFDVKD. The trim removed 5 bases at V and 4 bases at J, leaving 5 bases unmatched. This CDR3 region has 14 residues. CDR3 loop: CATSARQGTYGYTF. In DNA form, the CDR3 reads TGTGCCACCAGTGCCCGACAGGGGACCTATGGCTACACCTTC.

Sample share makes this clonotype medium-sized. The V gene is TRBV6-2 or TRBV6-3, the J gene TRBJ2-1, with a weak D call TRBD2 (6 bases). The V gene's germline CDR1 is MNHEY and CDR2 SVGEGT. This CDR3 has 13 amino acids. V lost 4 bases, J lost 7 bases, and 11 bases lay in between. The CDR3 spells CASSLGGKNEQFF. The CDR3 DNA sequence: TGTGCCAGCAGTTTAGGAGGGAAGAATGAGCAGTTCTTC.

Many counts were recorded for this clonotype. This chain joins TRBV3-1 and TRBJ2-5; TRBD2 is a possible D gene (6 bases). There are 16 residues in the CDR3. Germline V gives CDR1 LGHDT, CDR2 YNNKEL (reference sequence). V lost 0 bases to trimming and J lost 4 bases, with 15 bases between them. Here the CDR3 reads CASSQELASGRETQYF. CDR3 bases: TGTGCCAGCAGCCAAGAACTAGCATCGGGGCGAGAGACCCAGTACTTC.

On this clonotype: The likely explanation is a read error, given a far larger clone one base away. V usage is TRBV6-1 and J usage is TRBJ2-3; a weak D match, TRBD1 (6 bases). CDR1 is MNHNS, CDR2 SASEGT, per germline. The CDR3 spans 19 residues. DNA of the CDR3: TGTTCCAGCAGCCCAAATCCGGGACACCTTTACCCTAGCACAGATACGCAGTATTTT. It specifies CSSSPNPGHLYPSTDTQYF.

This chain links TRBV7-9 with TRBJ2-5, with a tentative D call TRBD1 (5 bases). CDR1 SEHNR and CDR2 FQNEAQ come from the germline V gene (reference sequence). The V end lost 4 bases, the J end lost 7 bases, and 10 bases lay between the germline ends. CDR3 length: 12 residues. The CDR3 DNA reads as TGTGCCAGCAGCTCCGCGCAGGGGACCCAGTACTTC. It specifies CASSSAQGTQYF. Combining the CDR3 with reference TRBV7-9 and TRBJ2-5 gives the whole variable domain DTGVSQNPRHKITKRGQNVTFRCDPISEHNRLYWYRQTLGQGPEFLTYFQNEAQLEKSRLLSDRFSAERPKGSFSTLEIQRTEQGDSAMYLCASSSAQGTQYFGPGTRLLVL.